This T cell receptor beta chain was identified during a study of post-analysis software for immune sequencing data. Overall study: Included among the disease courses, which were recorded for the cohort, were relapsing-remitting, secondary progressive and progressive-relapsing multiple sclerosis. General study points: Controls showed significantly higher normalized Chao1 diversity than did multiple sclerosis patients. Higher frequency in patients than in controls was seen for roughly five TRBV segments, with TRBV5-6, TRBV5-1 and TRBV20-1 among them.

Each TCR beta cDNA library carried unique molecular identifiers. With about 0.85 to 10 million T cells as the source, a few hundred thousand cDNA molecules resulted. MiXCR was run by TCRdb on the PCR reads, yielding one entry per CDR3 protein. The repertoire includes hundreds of thousands of distinct CDR3 sequences, 55% to 60% of them detected once, and approximately 11% sits in the top ten. J lost 1 base, V lost 6 bases, and 10 bases had no gene match. Germline CDR1 DFQATT, CDR2 SNEGSKA (reference sequence). The CDR3 has 16 amino acids. As regards this clonotype: Its antigen remains unknown.

The V call is TRBV20-1, the J call TRBJ1-3, with TRBD1 identical over 9 bases. Sequencing input: blood. The clonotype was recovered from a girl aged 2-10 years with multiple sclerosis. The CDR3 is CSARGGQGSSGNTIYF. As DNA, the CDR3 is TGCAGTGCCCGGGGGGGACAGGGTTCGTCTGGAAACACCATATATTTT.